Reported below is one T cell receptor (beta chain). It was during active infection that Seattle patients were enrolled and then longitudinally followed. This sample is part of a study of blood T cell repertoires in COVID-19. For the study at large: COVID-19 samples from acute and convalescent phases originated in the United States, Italy and Spain. PBMCs, B-cell-depleted T cells, or T cells provided the cDNA or gDNA that made up the material.

Authors' methods: Amplified reference gene primers provided the basis for estimating nucleated cell counts. Clones were read by immunoSEQ multiplex PCR, and TCRdb kept only the in-frame ones, dropping some. That table supplies the V and J calls and clone size; D and trimming were determined from the DNA. Among around 260,000 clones listed, around 86% were seen once. The trim removed 6 bases at V and 4 bases at J, leaving 12 bases unmatched. Germline V lookup: CDR1 SGHRS, CDR2 YFSETQ. This CDR3 has 15 amino acids. V gene TRBV5-1 combines with J gene TRBJ2-7, with 8 nucleotides matching TRBD1. The sequence was obtained from a woman aged 55-69 years with COVID-19, enrolled during active disease. The sequenced sample consisted of peripheral blood. The CDR3 protein is CASTHAGTGPYEQYF. The DNA of the CDR3 is TGCGCCAGCACCCACGCCGGGACAGGACCTTACGAGCAGTACTTC.